The sequence of this T cell receptor (beta chain) was determined in a study of blood T cell repertoires in COVID-19. At the level of the study: COVID-19 samples from acute and convalescent phases originated in the United States, Italy and Spain. T cells, B-cell-depleted T cells, or PBMCs supplied cDNA or gDNA.

Germline V gene lookup returns CDR1 MNHNY and CDR2 SVGAGI (reference sequence). V lost 2 bases and J 7 bases, leaving 18 bases between the germline ends. The CDR3 has 16 amino acids. Using immunoSEQ multiplex PCR, the repertoire was profiled, and TCRdb retains in-frame clones only, with some absent. The table lists a few hundred thousand clones, around 88% of them singletons. This sequence originates from a man at least 80 years old with acute or convalescent COVID-19. Sequenced input: peripheral blood. The chain uses TRBV6-6 and TRBJ1-5; D gene uncertain. The DNA for the CDR3 is TGTGCCAGCAGTTACCCGTCTTCCCCAGAGGGACAGCCCCAGCATTTT. Translation: CASSYPSSPEGQPQHF.